Listed below are T cell receptor beta chains from one sample, sequenced in a study of radiation and T cells in renal cell carcinoma. Data came from immunoSEQ multiplex PCR; TCRdb stores just in-frame clones and leaves some out. The repertoire includes roughly 160,000 clones, 88% of them detected once, and approximately 10% sits in the top ten. This material consisted of blood, taken from a patient whose treatment included radiotherapy and nephrectomy. The receptors were gathered from a woman between 45 and 60 years old with renal cell carcinoma. Both conserved end residues are part of each CDR3. The D gene is left open where the match is weak. Size values are once, few and many counts, or a class for expanded clones, and some rows have none.

cdr3_nt: TGTGCCATCAGTGAAGGTGTAACTAGCGGGGCCCACGAGCAGTACTTC
cdr3_aa: CAISEGVTSGAHEQYF
j_call: TRBJ2-7
v_call: TRBV10-3
clone_size: NA
d_call: TRBD2

cdr3_nt: TGTGCCAGCAGTGAAAACCCCACCGACAGCGGGGAAAAACTGTTTTTT
cdr3_aa: CASSENPTDSGEKLFF
j_call: TRBJ1-4
v_call: TRBV2
clone_size: NA
d_call: NA

cdr3_nt: TGTGCCAGCAGACCCAGGACTAGCGGGGACTTAGGTGAGCAGTACTTC
cdr3_aa: CASRPRTSGDLGEQYF
j_call: TRBJ2-7
v_call: TRBV5-8
clone_size: NA
d_call: TRBD2

cdr3_nt: TGTGCCAGCAGCAACAGACTAGGACGGGAAGAGACCCAGTACTTC
cdr3_aa: CASSNRLGREETQYF
j_call: TRBJ2-5
v_call: TRBV7-9
clone_size: NA
d_call: NA

cdr3_nt: TGTGCCAGCAGCTTGGTAAGGGAAGCTTTCTTT
cdr3_aa: CASSLVREAFF
j_call: TRBJ1-1
v_call: TRBV5-8
clone_size: NA
d_call: NA

cdr3_nt: TGTGCCAGCAGCTTATCTCGGGGACAAGAGACCCAGTACTTC
cdr3_aa: CASSLSRGQETQYF
j_call: TRBJ2-5
v_call: TRBV11-2
clone_size: NA
d_call: NA

cdr3_nt: TGTGCCAGCAGTCCCGGACACGCTACTAGATATGGCTACACCTTC
cdr3_aa: CASSPGHATRYGYTF
j_call: TRBJ1-2
v_call: TRBV7-2
clone_size: NA
d_call: NA

cdr3_nt: TGCGCCAGCAGCCCACGGGGGGCCGCTGAGACCCAGTACTTC
cdr3_aa: CASSPRGAAETQYF
j_call: TRBJ2-5
v_call: TRBV5-1
clone_size: once
d_call: NA

cdr3_nt: TGTGCCAGCAGCTTTAGGGGGAACTCGGGACTTAACTATGGCTACACCTTC
cdr3_aa: CASSFRGNSGLNYGYTF
j_call: TRBJ1-2
v_call: TRBV7-2
clone_size: once
d_call: NA

cdr3_nt: TGTGCCAGCAGCTACCTCCTCGGGACGGCTCGTGAAAAACTGTTTTTT
cdr3_aa: CASSYLLGTAREKLFF
j_call: TRBJ1-4
v_call: TRBV21-1
clone_size: once
d_call: NA

cdr3_nt: TGTGCCAGCAGCTTCGGGGGGTTGAGCACAGATACGCAGTATTTT
cdr3_aa: CASSFGGLSTDTQYF
j_call: TRBJ2-3
v_call: TRBV7-2
clone_size: NA
d_call: TRBD2

cdr3_nt: TGTGCCAGTAGTATGGGGGACAGAATCTACGAGCAGTACTTC
cdr3_aa: CASSMGDRIYEQYF
j_call: TRBJ2-7
v_call: TRBV19
clone_size: NA
d_call: TRBD1

cdr3_nt: TGTGCCAGCAGTGAAGAGCGGGGGCTCAGAGATACGCAGTATTTT
cdr3_aa: CASSEERGLRDTQYF
j_call: TRBJ2-3
v_call: TRBV6-4
clone_size: NA
d_call: TRBD2

cdr3_nt: TGTGCCAGCAGCCCCCTCCCGGAGAATGAGCAGTTCTTC
cdr3_aa: CASSPLPENEQFF
j_call: TRBJ2-1
v_call: TRBV5-5
clone_size: NA
d_call: NA

cdr3_nt: TGCGCCAGCAGCCAAGGGGACAGGGGATTCTCTGGAAACACCATATATTTT
cdr3_aa: CASSQGDRGFSGNTIYF
j_call: TRBJ1-3
v_call: TRBV4-1
clone_size: NA
d_call: TRBD1